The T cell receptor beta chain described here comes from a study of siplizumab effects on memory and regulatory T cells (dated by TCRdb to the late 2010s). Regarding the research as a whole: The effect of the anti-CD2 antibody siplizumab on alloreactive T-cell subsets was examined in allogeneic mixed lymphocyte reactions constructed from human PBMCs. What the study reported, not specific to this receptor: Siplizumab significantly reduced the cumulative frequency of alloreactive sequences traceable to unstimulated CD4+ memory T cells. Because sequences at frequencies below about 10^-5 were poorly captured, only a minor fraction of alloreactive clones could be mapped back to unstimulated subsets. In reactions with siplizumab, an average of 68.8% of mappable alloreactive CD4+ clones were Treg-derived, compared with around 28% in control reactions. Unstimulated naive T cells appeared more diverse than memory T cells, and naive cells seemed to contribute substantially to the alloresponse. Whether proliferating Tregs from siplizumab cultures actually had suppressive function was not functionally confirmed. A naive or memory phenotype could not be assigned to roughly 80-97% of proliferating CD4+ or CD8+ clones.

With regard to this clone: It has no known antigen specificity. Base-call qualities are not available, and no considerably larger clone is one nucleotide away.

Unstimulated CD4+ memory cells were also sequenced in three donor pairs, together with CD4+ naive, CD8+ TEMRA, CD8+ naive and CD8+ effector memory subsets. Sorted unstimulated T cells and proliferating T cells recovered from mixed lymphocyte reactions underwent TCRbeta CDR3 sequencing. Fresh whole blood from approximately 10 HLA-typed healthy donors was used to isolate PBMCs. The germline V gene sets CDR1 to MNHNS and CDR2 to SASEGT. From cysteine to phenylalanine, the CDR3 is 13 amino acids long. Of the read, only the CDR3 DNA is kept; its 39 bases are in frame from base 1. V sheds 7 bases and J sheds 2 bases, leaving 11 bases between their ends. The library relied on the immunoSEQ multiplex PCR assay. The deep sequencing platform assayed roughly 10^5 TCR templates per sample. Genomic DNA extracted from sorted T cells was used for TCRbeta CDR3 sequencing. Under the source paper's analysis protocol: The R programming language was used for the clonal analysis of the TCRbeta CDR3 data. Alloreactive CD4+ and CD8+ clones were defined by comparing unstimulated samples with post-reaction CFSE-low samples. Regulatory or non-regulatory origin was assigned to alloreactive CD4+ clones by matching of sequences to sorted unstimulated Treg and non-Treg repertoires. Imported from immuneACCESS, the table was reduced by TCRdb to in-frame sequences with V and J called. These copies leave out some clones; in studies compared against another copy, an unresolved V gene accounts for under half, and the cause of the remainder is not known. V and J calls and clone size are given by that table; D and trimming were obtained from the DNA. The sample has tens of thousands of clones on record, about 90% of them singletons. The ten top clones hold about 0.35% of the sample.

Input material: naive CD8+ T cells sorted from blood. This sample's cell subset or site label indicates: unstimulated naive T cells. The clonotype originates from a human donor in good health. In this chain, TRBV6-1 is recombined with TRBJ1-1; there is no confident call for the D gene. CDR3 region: CASNIMGNTEAFF. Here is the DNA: TGTGCCAGCAACATCATGGGAAACACTGAAGCTTTCTTT.